A single sample gave rise to the 27 T cell receptor beta chains below, sequenced in a study of CD8 T cells in ankylosing spondylitis. TCRdb reprocessed the 5' RACE reads via MiXCR and lists one record per CDR3 protein. The repertoire holds about 510,000 distinct CDR3 sequences, with roughly 5.3% as singletons. Antigen specificity for these receptors is unknown. Study outcomes and limitations: It appeared that ankylosing spondylitis blood was characterized by a TCR beta motif of eight highly homologous variants.

The source material was blood, either unsorted or a sorted T cell fraction (not recorded which). These receptors were obtained from a male donor with ankylosing spondylitis.

This clonotype was seen a handful of times. The chain carries TRBV6-6 and TRBJ1-1; 7 positions agree with TRBD1. The CDR3 loop spans 13 amino acids. V shed 6 bases and J 5 bases; nucleotides not matched to a gene: 6. CDR1 MNHNY and CDR2 SVGAGI come from the germline V gene (reference sequence). The CDR3 protein is CASRSTGETEAFF. CDR3 sequence (DNA): TGTGCCAGCAGGAGCACAGGGGAGACTGAAGCTTTCTTT.

This clonotype was counted many times. This chain links TRBV6-1 with TRBJ2-1, with a tentative D call TRBD2 (5 bases). CDR3 length: 14 amino acids. The V gene lost 5 bases and the J gene lost 3 bases, with 11 bases spanning the gap. Per the germline V gene, CDR1 is MNHNS and CDR2 is SASEGT. The CDR3, as DNA: TGTGCCAGCAGTCAGGAGGACCACTACAATGAGCAGTTCTTC. It yields the protein CASSQEDHYNEQFF.

This clonotype appeared many times. Here the CDR3 reads CASSFRFGSGQETQYF. The DNA of the CDR3 is TGTGCCAGCAGTTTTCGGTTTGGGAGCGGCCAAGAGACCCAGTACTTC. The chain carries TRBV27 and TRBJ2-5; the D gene is possibly TRBD2 (5 bases). Germline loops: CDR1 MNHEY, CDR2 SMNVEV (reference sequence). Trimming left V 3 bases short and J 1 base short, with 15 bases between. The CDR3 sequence is 16 residues long.

This clonotype showed up many times. This sequence joins TRBV12-3 or TRBV12-4 and TRBJ1-1, with D possibly being TRBD1 (5 bases). Trimming left V 1 base short and J 7 bases short, with 13 bases between. This CDR3 is 14 amino acids long. CDR3 sequence: CASSLGRGGGEAFF. In nucleotides, the CDR3 is TGTGCCAGCAGTTTAGGTCGTGGGGGTGGTGAAGCTTTCTTT.

This clonotype has at least ten counts. The DNA of the CDR3 is TGCAGTGCGCCCATCCCCGGGACAGGGGGTAATGGCTACACCTTC. It yields the protein CSAPIPGTGGNGYTF. This chain links TRBV20-1 with TRBJ1-2; 11 nucleotides agree with TRBD1. This CDR3 has 15 residues. Germline V gene sequence: CDR1 DFQATT, CDR2 SNEGSKA (reference sequence). The junction had 12 bases not matched to a gene; V was cut back by 6 bases and J by 6 bases.

This clonotype was observed at least ten times. The CDR3 protein is CASSSPGTGVEEQFF. As DNA, the CDR3 is TGTGCCAGCAGTTCCCCCGGGACAGGGGTCGAGGAGCAGTTCTTC. V and J are TRBV28 and TRBJ2-1; the match to TRBD1 covers 10 bases. There are 15 residues in the CDR3. The J segment lost 10 bases and the V segment lost 4 bases, leaving 10 bases of the junction unmatched. Per germline, CDR1 MDHEN and CDR2 SYDVKM.

In the case of this clonotype: A read error may account for a junction end that differs from germline. CDR3 protein: CACSQVQQGETQYF. In nucleotides, the CDR3 is TGCGCCTGCAGCCAAGTACAGCAGGGGGAGACCCAGTACTTC. The chain carries TRBV4-3 and TRBJ2-5; a weak D match, TRBD1 (6 bases). In germline, CDR1 is LGHNA, CDR2 YSLEER. The CDR3 is 14 residues long.

The sample holds many counts of this clonotype. The genes are TRBV20-1 and TRBJ2-6; 9 bases agree with TRBD1. Germline CDR1 and CDR2: DFQATT and SNEGSKA (reference sequence). The CDR3 has 17 amino acids. V trimming: 2 bases; J trimming: 2 bases; junction bases outside the gene matches: 7. The CDR3 nucleotides read TGCAGTGCTAGATCGGACAGGGGATATCCTGGGGCCAACGTCCTGACTTTC. This codes for CSARSDRGYPGANVLTF.

The chain has TRBV6-2 or TRBV6-3 and TRBJ2-1, with 8 bases matching TRBD1. The V segment lost 5 bases and the J segment 12 bases; nucleotides outside the gene matches: 6. Germline V gene lookup returns CDR1 MNHEY and CDR2 SVGEGT. This CDR3 spans 12 amino acids. CDR3 amino acids: CASSARQGPQFF. CDR3 coding DNA: TGTGCCAGCAGTGCCAGACAGGGGCCGCAGTTCTTC.

The J gene is TRBJ2-7, the V gene TRBV28, with D possibly TRBD2 on 6 matching bases. Germline CDR1 and CDR2: MDHEN and SYDVKM. The CDR3 has 18 amino acids. The V gene lost 4 bases and the J gene lost 3 bases, with 25 bases spanning the gap. The CDR3: CASSSLSWPEGSIYEQYF. The CDR3 DNA sequence: TGTGCCAGCAGTTCGTTATCCTGGCCGGAGGGGTCCATCTACGAGCAGTACTTC.

The table lists this clonotype with many counts. The V gene is TRBV11-2, the J gene TRBJ2-1; D gene uncertain. This CDR3 is 15 amino acids long. Germline loops: CDR1 SGHAT, CDR2 FQNNGV. Trimming took 6 bases from V and 6 from J, leaving 18 bases between them. The CDR3 DNA reads TGTGCCAGCAGTCCCGGAATAAACTTGGGCAATGAGCAGTTCTTC. This sequence encodes CASSPGINLGNEQFF.

The table lists this clonotype with many counts. The CDR3 sequence: CASSWGPTGNTEAFF. The CDR3 bases are TGTGCCAGCAGTTGGGGACCGACAGGGAACACTGAAGCTTTCTTT. The chain uses TRBV12-3 or TRBV12-4 and TRBJ1-1; perhaps TRBD1 as D (6 bases). The CDR3 has 15 amino acids. V was clipped by 4 bases and J by 1 base, with 13 bases between them.

V usage is TRBV7-9 and J usage is TRBJ1-3, with TRBD1 identical over 7 bases. Germline V CDR1 and CDR2: SEHNR, FQNEAQ (reference sequence). The CDR3 runs to 16 residues. V shed 5 bases and J 2 bases; nucleotides not matched to a gene: 9. The CDR3 spells CASSPAFDRAGNTIYF. CDR3 in DNA: TGTGCCAGCAGCCCCGCCTTTGACAGGGCTGGAAACACCATATATTTT.

This clonotype was counted many times. The chain links TRBV28 to TRBJ1-2; D call uncertain. V was shortened by 10 bases and J by 0 bases, with 12 bases between the two germline ends. The CDR3 contains 13 residues. Germline CDR1 MDHEN, CDR2 SYDVKM. CDR3 sequence: CATKGPPNYGYTF. CDR3 coding DNA: TGTGCCACCAAAGGCCCCCCTAACTATGGCTACACCTTC.

This clonotype was recorded at least ten times. The chain links TRBV7-9 to TRBJ2-7; D might be TRBD1 (7 bases). Germline loops: CDR1 SEHNR, CDR2 FQNEAQ (reference sequence). Trimming took off 8 bases at V and 5 bases at J, with 16 bases between the two ends. The CDR3 loop spans 13 amino acids. The CDR3 region has the DNA TGTGCCAGCTCCCCAGGGGGGCGCGACGAGCAGTACTTC. Translation gives CASSPGGRDEQYF.

This clonotype was counted ten times or more. The V call is TRBV7-2, the J call TRBJ2-5; D is perhaps TRBD1 or TRBD2 (6 bases each). This CDR3 is 13 amino acids long. Germline CDR1 reads SGHTA; CDR2 reads FQGNSA. V dropped 3 bases and J dropped 5 bases, with 10 bases sitting between them. The CDR3 loop reads CASSLKGGETQYF. CDR3 DNA: TGTGCCAGCAGCTTGAAGGGGGGCGAGACCCAGTACTTC. Combining the CDR3 with reference TRBV7-2 and TRBJ2-5 gives the whole variable domain GAGVSQSPSNKVTEKGKDVELRCDPISGHTALYWYRQSLGQGLEFLIYFQGNSAPDKSGLPSDRFSAERTGGSVSTLTIQRTQQEDSAVYLCASSLKGGETQYFGPGTRLLVL.

Many counts were recorded for this clonotype. This rearrangement joins TRBV11-2 to TRBJ2-7; perhaps TRBD1 as D (7 bases). The ends were cut back, 2 bases at V and 0 bases at J, with 17 bases in the middle. Germline V gives CDR1 SGHAT, CDR2 FQNNGV. The CDR3 covers 17 residues. DNA of the CDR3: TGTGCCAGCAGCTTATATCTTCGTCAGGGGGGCTCCTACGAGCAGTACTTC. It specifies CASSLYLRQGGSYEQYF.

This clonotype was observed many times. Here the CDR3 reads CSVAGTGVQETQYF. In DNA form, the CDR3 reads TGCAGCGTTGCAGGGACAGGGGTCCAAGAGACCCAGTACTTC. The chain combines TRBV29-1 with TRBJ2-5; 10 positions agree with TRBD1. CDR3 length: 14 amino acids. From germline, CDR1 is SQVTM and CDR2 ANQGSEA. V shed 4 bases and J 1 base; nucleotides not matched to a gene: 3.

The table lists this clonotype with many counts. The chain joins TRBV21-1 to TRBJ1-1. TRBV21-1 is noted as a pseudogene. The CDR3 loop spans 13 amino acids. The CDR3 here is CASIWKQFGEAFF. CDR3 nucleotides: TGTGCCAGCATATGGAAACAGTTCGGTGAAGCTTTCTTT.

The DNA of the CDR3 is TGTGCCAGCAGCTTAGCAGCCAGAGGGGGTCCCGGGGAGCTGTTTTTT. This translates into CASSLAARGGPGELFF. The rearrangement joins TRBV7-2 to TRBJ2-2; possible D gene TRBD1, 6 bases. V gave up 0 bases and J gave up 6 bases, with 14 bases separating them. The germline V gene encodes CDR1 SGHTA and CDR2 FQGNSA. This CDR3 is 16 amino acids long.

This clonotype was counted at least ten times. This rearrangement joins TRBV15 to TRBJ2-1; D ambiguous. This CDR3 has 15 residues. The germline V and J ends were trimmed by 1 base and 1 base, with 8 bases remaining between them. Germline loops: CDR1 LNHNV, CDR2 YYDKDF (reference sequence). CDR3 sequence: CATSRVDRSYNEQFF. CDR3 DNA sequence: TGTGCCACCAGCAGAGTGGACCGTTCCTACAATGAGCAGTTCTTC.

This clonotype was counted ten times or more. This sequence joins TRBV6-2 or TRBV6-3 and TRBJ2-1; no reliable D call. Germline V CDR1 and CDR2: MNHEY, SVGEGT. V lost 6 bases, J lost 3 bases, and 9 bases lay in between. The CDR3 is 13 amino acids. CDR3 in DNA: TGTGCCAGCAGCTCGGGCTTCTACAATGAGCAGTTCTTC. Encoded protein: CASSSGFYNEQFF.

This clonotype was seen ten or more times. The rearrangement links TRBV5-1 to TRBJ2-7, with D possibly being TRBD2 (6 bases). This CDR3 is built from 14 residues. The germline gives CDR1 SGHRS, CDR2 YFSETQ. Deletions cut 3 bases from V and 2 bases from J, with 12 bases between. As DNA, the CDR3 is TGCGCCAGCAGCTCAGCGGCGGGGACCTACGAGCAGTACTTC. This encodes CASSSAAGTYEQYF.

In its sample, this clonotype was seen many times. This sequence joins TRBV27 and TRBJ1-4; a possible D gene is TRBD1 (5 bases). Germline loops: CDR1 MNHEY, CDR2 SMNVEV (reference sequence). This CDR3 contains 13 residues. Between the trimmed V and J ends, which lost 3 bases and 8 bases, there was a span of 10 bases. Written as DNA, the CDR3 is TGTGCCAGCAGTTTTCAGGGCAGCGAAAAACTGTTTTTT. Translation: CASSFQGSEKLFF.

This clonotype has at least ten counts. This sequence joins TRBV27 and TRBJ2-7, with no clear D. Looked up from germline, CDR1 is MNHEY and CDR2 is SMNVEV (reference sequence). CDR3 length: 15 amino acids. Trimming removed 2 bases at V and 0 bases at J, with 11 bases between. The CDR3 nucleotides read TGTGCCAGCAGTTTAGTGCCAGGCCTCTCCTACGAGCAGTACTTC. This translates into CASSLVPGLSYEQYF.

The table lists this clonotype with many counts. This rearrangement joins TRBV20-1 to TRBJ1-4; no reliable D call. Germline values: CDR1 DFQATT, CDR2 SNEGSKA (reference sequence). Trimming pared 0 bases from V and 7 bases from J, leaving 9 bases between. The length of the CDR3 is 13 residues. The CDR3 spells CSAREVVGEKLFF. DNA for the CDR3: TGCAGTGCTAGAGAGGTAGTTGGTGAAAAACTGTTTTTT.

This clonotype was observed many times. The chain is built from TRBV4-3 and TRBJ2-1; the match to TRBD2 covers 9 bases. The V segment lost 4 bases and the J segment 8 bases; nucleotides outside the gene matches: 9. The CDR3 contains 15 residues. Germline values: CDR1 LGHNA, CDR2 YSLEER. CDR3 bases: TGCGCCAGCAGCCCCTCTGGCGGGGGGGCCTATGAGCAGTTCTTC. Translation gives CASSPSGGGAYEQFF.